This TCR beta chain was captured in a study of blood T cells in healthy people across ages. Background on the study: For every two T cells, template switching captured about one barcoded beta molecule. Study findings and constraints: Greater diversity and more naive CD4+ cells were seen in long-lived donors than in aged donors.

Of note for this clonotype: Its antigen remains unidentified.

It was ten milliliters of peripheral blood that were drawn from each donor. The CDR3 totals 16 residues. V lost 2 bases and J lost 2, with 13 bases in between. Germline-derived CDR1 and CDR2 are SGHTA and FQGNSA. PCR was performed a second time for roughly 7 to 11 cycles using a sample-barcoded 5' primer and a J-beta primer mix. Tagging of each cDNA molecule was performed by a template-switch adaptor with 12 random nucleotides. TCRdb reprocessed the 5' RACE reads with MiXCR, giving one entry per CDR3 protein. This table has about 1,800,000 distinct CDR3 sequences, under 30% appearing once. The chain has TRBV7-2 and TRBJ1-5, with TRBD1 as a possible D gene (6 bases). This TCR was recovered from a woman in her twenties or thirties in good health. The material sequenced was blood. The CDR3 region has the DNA TGTGCCAGCAGCTTACGGGCGGGGGGCGGCAATCAGCCCCAGCATTTT. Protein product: CASSLRAGGGNQPQHF.